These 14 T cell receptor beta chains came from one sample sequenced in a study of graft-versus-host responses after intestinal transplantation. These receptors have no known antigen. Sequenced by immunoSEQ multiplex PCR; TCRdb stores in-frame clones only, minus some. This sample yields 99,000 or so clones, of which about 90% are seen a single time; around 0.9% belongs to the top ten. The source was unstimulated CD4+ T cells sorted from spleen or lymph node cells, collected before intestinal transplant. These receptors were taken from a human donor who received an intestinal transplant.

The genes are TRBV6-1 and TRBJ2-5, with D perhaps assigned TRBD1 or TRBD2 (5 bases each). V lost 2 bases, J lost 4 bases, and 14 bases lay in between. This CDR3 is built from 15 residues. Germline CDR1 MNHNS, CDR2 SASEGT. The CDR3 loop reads CASSEPMGPRETQYF. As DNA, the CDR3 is TGTGCCAGCAGTGAACCAATGGGACCACGAGAGACCCAGTACTTC.

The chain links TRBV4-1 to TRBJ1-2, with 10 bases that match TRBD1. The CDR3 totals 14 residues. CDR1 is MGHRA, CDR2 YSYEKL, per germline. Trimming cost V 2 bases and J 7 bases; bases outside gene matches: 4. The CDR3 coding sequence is TGCGCCAGCAGCCAACCCGGGACAGGGGCTGGCTACACCTTC. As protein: CASSQPGTGAGYTF.

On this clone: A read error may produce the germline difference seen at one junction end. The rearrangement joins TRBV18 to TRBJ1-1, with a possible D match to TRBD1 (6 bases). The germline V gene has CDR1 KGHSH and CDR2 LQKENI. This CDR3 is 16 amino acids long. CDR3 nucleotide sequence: TGTGCCAGCGCACCGCTGCCTCGAGGGGGGGACACTGAAGCTTTCTTT. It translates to CASAPLPRGGDTEAFF.

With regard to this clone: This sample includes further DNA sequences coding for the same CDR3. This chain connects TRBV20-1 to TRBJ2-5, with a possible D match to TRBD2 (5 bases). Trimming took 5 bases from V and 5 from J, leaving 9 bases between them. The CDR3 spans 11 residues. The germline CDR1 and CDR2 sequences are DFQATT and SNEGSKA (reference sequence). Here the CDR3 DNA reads TGCAGTGCTCCCCGGAGGGAGACCCAGTACTTC. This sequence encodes CSAPRRETQYF.

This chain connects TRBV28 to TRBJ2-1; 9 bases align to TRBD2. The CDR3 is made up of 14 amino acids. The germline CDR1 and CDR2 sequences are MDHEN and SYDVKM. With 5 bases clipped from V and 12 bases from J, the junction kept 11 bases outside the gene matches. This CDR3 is CASSNSGRPWMQFF. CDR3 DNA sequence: TGTGCCAGCAGTAACAGCGGGAGGCCCTGGATGCAGTTCTTC.

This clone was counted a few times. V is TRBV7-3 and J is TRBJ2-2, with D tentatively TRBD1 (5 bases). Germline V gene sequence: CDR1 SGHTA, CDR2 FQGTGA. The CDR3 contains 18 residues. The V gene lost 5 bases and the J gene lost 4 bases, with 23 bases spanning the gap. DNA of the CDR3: TGTGCCAGCAGCCAAGGGGCCCGGGCCTCCAAGGGCACCGGGGAGCTGTTTTTT. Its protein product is CASSQGARASKGTGELFF.

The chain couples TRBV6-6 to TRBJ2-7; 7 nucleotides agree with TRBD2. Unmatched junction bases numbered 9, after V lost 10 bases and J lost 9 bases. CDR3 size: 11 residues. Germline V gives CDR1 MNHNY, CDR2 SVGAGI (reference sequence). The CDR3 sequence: CAIKKPSGQYF. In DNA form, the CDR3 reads TGTGCCATCAAAAAACCTAGCGGGCAGTACTTC.

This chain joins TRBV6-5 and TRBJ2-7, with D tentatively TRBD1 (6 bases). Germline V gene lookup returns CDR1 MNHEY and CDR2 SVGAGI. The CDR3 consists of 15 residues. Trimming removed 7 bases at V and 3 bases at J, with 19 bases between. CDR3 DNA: TGTGCCAGCACAAATGGGCAGGGGAAGCGCTACGAGCAGTACTTC. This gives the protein CASTNGQGKRYEQYF.

This CDR3 is CASSPRGRGKETQYF. The CDR3 DNA reads TGTGCCAGCAGCCCCCGAGGCAGGGGAAAAGAGACCCAGTACTTC. The chain has TRBV7-2 and TRBJ2-5; perhaps TRBD1 as D (6 bases). Trimming took off 5 bases at V and 3 bases at J, with 16 bases between the two ends. Germline values: CDR1 SGHTA, CDR2 FQGNSA. CDR3 length: 15 residues.

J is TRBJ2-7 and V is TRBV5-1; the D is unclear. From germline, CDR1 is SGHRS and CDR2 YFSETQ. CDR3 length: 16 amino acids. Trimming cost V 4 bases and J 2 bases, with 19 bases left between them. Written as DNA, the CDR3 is TGCGCCAGCAGCGAAGCTGGTCATGGGCTGGCCTACGAGCAGTACTTC. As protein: CASSEAGHGLAYEQYF.

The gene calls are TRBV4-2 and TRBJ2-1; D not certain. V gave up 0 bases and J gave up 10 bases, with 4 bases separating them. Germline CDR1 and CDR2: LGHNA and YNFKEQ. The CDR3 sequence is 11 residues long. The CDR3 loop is CASSQEQEQFF. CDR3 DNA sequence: TGTGCCAGCAGCCAAGAACAAGAGCAGTTCTTC.

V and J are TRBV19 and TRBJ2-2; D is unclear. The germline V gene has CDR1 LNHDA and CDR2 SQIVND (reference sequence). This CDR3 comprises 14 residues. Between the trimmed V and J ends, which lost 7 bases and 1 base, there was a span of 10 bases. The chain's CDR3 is CASTGRMNTGELFF. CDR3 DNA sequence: TGTGCCAGTACAGGACGGATGAACACCGGGGAGCTGTTTTTT.

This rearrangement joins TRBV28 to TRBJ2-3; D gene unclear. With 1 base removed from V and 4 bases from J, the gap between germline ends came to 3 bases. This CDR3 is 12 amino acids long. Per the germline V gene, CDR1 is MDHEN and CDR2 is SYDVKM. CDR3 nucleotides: TGTGCCAGCAGTTTATTTGCAGATACGCAGTATTTT. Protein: CASSLFADTQYF. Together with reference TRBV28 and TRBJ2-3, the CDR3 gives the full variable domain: DVKVTQSSRYLVKRTGEKVFLECVQDMDHENMFWYRQDPGLGLRLIYFSYDVKMKEKGDIPEGYSVSREKKERFSLILESASTNQTSMYLCASSLFADTQYFGPGTRLTVL.

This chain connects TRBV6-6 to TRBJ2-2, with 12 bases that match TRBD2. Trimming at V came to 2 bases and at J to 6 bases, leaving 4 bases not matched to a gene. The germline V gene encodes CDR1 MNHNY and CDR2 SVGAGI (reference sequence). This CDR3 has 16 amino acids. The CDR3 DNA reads TGTGCCAGCAGTTACCCACTAGCGGGAGGTCCCGGGGAGCTGTTTTTT. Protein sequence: CASSYPLAGGPGELFF.